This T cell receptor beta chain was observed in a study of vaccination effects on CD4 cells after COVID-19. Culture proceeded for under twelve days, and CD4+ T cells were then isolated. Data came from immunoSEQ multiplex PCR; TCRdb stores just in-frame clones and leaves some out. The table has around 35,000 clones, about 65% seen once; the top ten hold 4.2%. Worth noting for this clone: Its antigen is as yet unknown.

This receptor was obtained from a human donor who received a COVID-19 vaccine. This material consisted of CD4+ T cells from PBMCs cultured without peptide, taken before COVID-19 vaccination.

CDR3 protein: CASSLGTSGYNEQFF. The CDR3 DNA sequence: TGCGCCAGCAGCCTCGGGACTAGCGGCTACAATGAGCAGTTCTTC. The chain employs TRBV5-1 and TRBJ2-1; TRBD2 aligns across 11 bases. Germline-derived CDR1 and CDR2 are SGHRS and YFSETQ. J was trimmed by 3 bases and V by 4 bases; bases with no gene match: 3. The CDR3 is 15 amino acids.